Presented here are 25 T cell receptor beta chains from one specimen sequenced in a study of CD8+CD57+ T cells in acquired aplastic anemia. It was genomic DNA that served as the template for profiling TCR beta VDJ and CDR3. TCRdb re-analysed the reads in MiXCR, keeping a single row per CDR3 protein. The data contain some 150,000 distinct CDR3 sequences, around 48% of them singletons. Sequencing was done on patients that had shown CD8+CD57+ cell expansion by flow cytometry. Sequenced material: sorted CD4+, CD8+, or CD8+CD57+ T cells (not recorded which) from PBMCs. The receptors stem from a human donor with aplastic anemia.

V usage is TRBV2 and J usage is TRBJ1-6, with TRBD1 matching over 7 bases. This CDR3 is built from 15 residues. Germline-derived CDR1 and CDR2 are SNHLY and FYNNEI. Here the CDR3 reads CVSRFPGQTYLPLHF. The CDR3 nucleotides read TGTGTCAGTAGATTCCCGGGACAGACCTATTTACCCCTCCACTTT.

Within the sample, this clonotype is medium-sized. This chain joins TRBV20-1 and TRBJ2-7, with D possibly TRBD2 on 5 matching bases. Trimming took off 6 bases at V and 7 bases at J, with 16 bases between the two ends. Germline lookup yields CDR1 DFQATT and CDR2 SNEGSKA (reference sequence). The length of the CDR3 is 12 residues. Here the CDR3 DNA reads TGCAGTGCCCCGCTAGGACTGGGGGAGCAGTACTTC. Amino acids: CSAPLGLGEQYF.

In regard to this clonotype: The CDR3 ends on some other residue instead of the conserved phenylalanine or tryptophan, so this is likely a read error. The chain carries TRBV11-1 and TRBJ2-7; TRBD2 aligns across 8 bases. Looked up from germline, CDR1 is SGHAT and CDR2 is FQDESV (reference sequence). V was clipped by 5 bases and J by 4 bases; unmatched bases: 10. The CDR3 covers 15 residues. The CDR3 bases are TGTGCCAGCAGCCCGCTGGGCGGGGGGCTATACGAGCAGTACTCC. This codes for CASSPLGGGLYEQYS.

This rearrangement joins TRBV7-3 to TRBJ1-6; perhaps TRBD1 as D (5 bases). Trimming pared 2 bases from V and 3 bases from J, leaving 14 bases between. The CDR3 covers 17 residues. The V gene's germline CDR1 is SGHTA and CDR2 FQGTGA. For the CDR3, the DNA is TGTGCCAGCAGCTTAGAGGGACGTCAAAACTATAATTCACCCCTCCACTTT. Protein sequence: CASSLEGRQNYNSPLHF.

As regards this clonotype: A much bigger clone sits one base away, suggesting this may be a read error. This chain joins TRBV25-1 and TRBJ1-4; 8 positions agree with TRBD1. CDR3 length: 15 residues. From germline, CDR1 is MGHDK and CDR2 SYGVNS. The CDR3 spells CASSDGSGGTEKPFF. The CDR3 region has the DNA TGTGCCAGCAGTGACGGGTCAGGGGGCACAGAAAAACCGTTTTTT.

A remark on this clonotype: A much larger clone lies one base from this, so it may be a read error. This CDR3 reads CAIRGLAGGYEQCF. The CDR3, as DNA: TGTGCCATCAGAGGACTAGCGGGGGGGTACGAGCAGTGCTTC. The chain couples TRBV2 to TRBJ2-7, with 15 bases lining up with TRBD2. The CDR3 is 14 amino acids. Germline loops: CDR1 SNHLY, CDR2 FYNNEI.

This clonotype was counted many times. The gene calls are TRBV7-2 and TRBJ1-2, with D unresolved. V lost 5 bases and J lost 7, with 17 bases in between. Germline assignment: CDR1 SGHTA and CDR2 FQGNSA. The CDR3 totals 14 residues. CDR3 amino acids: CASSTGPSGFGYTF. The CDR3 DNA is TGTGCCAGCAGCACCGGACCTAGCGGCTTTGGCTACACCTTC.

This clonotype showed up many times. CDR3 amino acids: CASSQGEVYGYTF. Written as DNA, the CDR3 is TGCGCCAGCAGCCAAGGGGAAGTCTATGGCTACACCTTC. V usage is TRBV4-3 and J usage is TRBJ1-2; no definite D call. Germline loops: CDR1 LGHNA, CDR2 YSLEER. The CDR3 is 13 residues long. V shed 1 base and J shed 4 bases, with 7 bases lying between them.

The genes are TRBV7-9 and TRBJ2-5; either TRBD1 or TRBD2 may fit D (5 bases each). CDR3 length: 16 amino acids. V was clipped by 5 bases and J by 4 bases, with 20 bases between them. Germline V lookup: CDR1 SEHNR, CDR2 FQNEAQ (reference sequence). The CDR3 DNA reads as TGTGCCAGCAGCCTAGGGGTTCCGGGGCGTCGAGAGACCCAGTACTTC. Residues: CASSLGVPGRRETQYF.

In its sample, this clonotype was seen many times. V usage is TRBV5-4 and J usage is TRBJ1-5; TRBD1 might be the D (5 bases). The CDR3 length is 15 residues. Looked up from germline, CDR1 is SGHNT and CDR2 is YYREEE (reference sequence). The V end lost 1 base, the J end lost 0 bases, and 8 bases lay between the germline ends. CDR3 amino acids: CASSLQGSSNQPQHF. DNA of the CDR3: TGTGCCAGCAGCTTGCAGGGATCTAGCAATCAGCCCCAGCATTTT. The full variable domain, in which reference TRBV5-4 and TRBJ1-5 provide the parts outside the CDR3, is ETGVTQSPTHLIKTRGQQVTLRCSSQSGHNTVSWYQQALGQGPQFIFQYYREEENGRGNFPPRFSGLQFPNYSSELNVNALELDDSALYLCASSLQGSSNQPQHFGDGTRLSIL.

The table lists this clonotype with many counts. This rearrangement joins TRBV6-2 or TRBV6-3 to TRBJ1-5; tentatively, D is TRBD1 (5 bases). Trimming removed 2 bases from V and 2 bases from J, with 13 bases in between. In germline, CDR1 is MNHEY, CDR2 SVGEGT. The CDR3 covers 16 residues. CDR3 protein: CASSYGGGVGNQPQHF. In DNA form, the CDR3 reads TGTGCCAGCAGTTACGGGGGAGGGGTTGGCAATCAGCCCCAGCATTTT.

This clonotype came up once. The V and J genes are TRBV12-3 or TRBV12-4 and TRBJ2-5, with 14 positions matching TRBD2. Unmatched junction bases numbered 15, after V lost 8 bases and J lost 4 bases. The CDR3 length is 18 residues. CDR3 sequence (DNA): TGTGCCAGCTCTAGGGGACTAGCGGGAGACAGCGCCCCAGAGACCCAGTACTTC. Its translation is CASSRGLAGDSAPETQYF.

This chain uses TRBV10-1 with TRBJ2-6, with 12 nucleotides matching TRBD1. V lost 3 bases and J lost 0; bases outside the gene matches: 3. The CDR3 covers 18 residues. The V gene's germline CDR1 is WNHNN and CDR2 SYGVQD (reference sequence). The DNA for the CDR3 is TGCGCCAGCAGTGAAGGGACAGGGGGCCTCTCTGGGGCCAACGTCCTGACTTTC. Protein: CASSEGTGGLSGANVLTF.

This clonotype was counted ten times or more. The chain is built from TRBV5-1 and TRBJ1-1; TRBD1 matches at 8 bases. This CDR3 has 12 amino acids. The trim removed 7 bases at V and 1 base at J, leaving 0 bases unmatched. Germline V gene data show CDR1 as SGHRS and CDR2 as YFSETQ. DNA for the CDR3: TGCGCCAGCGGACAGGGGAACACTGAAGCTTTCTTT. It translates to CASGQGNTEAFF. The complete variable domain, with remaining parts taken from reference TRBV5-1 and TRBJ1-1, reads KAGVTQTPRYLIKTRGQQVTLSCSPISGHRSVSWYQQTPGQGLQFLFEYFSETQRNKGNFPGRFSGRQFSNSRSEMNVSTLELGDSALYLCASGQGNTEAFFGQGTRLTVV.

There are a few counts of this clonotype. The V call is TRBV2, the J call TRBJ1-5, with D perhaps matching TRBD1 (5 bases). Germline CDR1 is SNHLY and CDR2 is FYNNEI. The ends were cut back, 7 bases at V and 0 bases at J, with 13 bases in the middle. This CDR3 is built from 15 residues. Here the CDR3 DNA reads TGTGCCAGCAATCGGGACGGGGATAGCAATCAGCCCCAGCATTTT. Translated, it gives CASNRDGDSNQPQHF.

Concerning this clonotype itself: This may stem from a read error, because a much larger clone lies one nucleotide away. This rearrangement joins TRBV12-3 or TRBV12-4 to TRBJ1-2, with 10 positions matching TRBD1. V trimming: 6 bases; J trimming: 9 bases; junction bases outside the gene matches: 7. This CDR3 has 13 residues. CDR3 nucleotides: TGTGCCAGCAGCGACAGGGGGCGGTATAGCTACACCTTC. Translation: CASSDRGRYSYTF.

On this clonotype itself: One junction end does not reproduce the germline sequence, and a read error may be involved. This rearrangement joins TRBV7-9 to TRBJ2-5; 7 bases are shared with TRBD2. Germline CDR1 SEHNR, CDR2 FQNEAQ (reference sequence). The CDR3 sequence is 15 residues long. CDR3 region: CASRFARGVEETQYF. The CDR3 DNA is TGTGCCAGCCGCTTCGCCCGGGGGGTTGAAGAGACCCAGTACTTC. The variable domain in full, completed from reference TRBV7-9 and TRBJ2-5, reads DTGVSQNPRHKITKRGQNVTFRCDPISEHNRLYWYRQTLGQGPEFLTYFQNEAQLEKSRLLSDRFSAERPKGSFSTLEIQRTEQGDSAMYLCASRFARGVEETQYFGPGTRLLVL.

This clonotype was detected ten times or more. The genes are TRBV15 and TRBJ1-2, with TRBD1 matching over 12 bases. This CDR3 is 16 amino acids long. Germline trimming cut 8 bases from V and 4 bases from J; bases unmatched to any gene: 11. The V gene's germline CDR1 is LNHNV and CDR2 YYDKDF (reference sequence). The CDR3 nucleotides read TGTGCCACCTTTGGGACAGGGGGCGATCTCATCTATGGCTACACCTTC. Translated: CATFGTGGDLIYGYTF.

This CDR3 is CASSYGRGRGTDTQYF. DNA for the CDR3: TGTGCCAGCAGTTACGGGAGGGGGCGCGGCACAGATACGCAGTATTTT. J is TRBJ2-3 and V is TRBV6-5, with D tentatively TRBD1 or TRBD2 (7 bases each). CDR1 and CDR2 from the germline V gene are MNHEY and SVGAGI. Trimming left V 2 bases short and J 1 base short, with 13 bases between. The CDR3 consists of 16 residues.

At least ten counts were recorded for this clonotype. J is TRBJ2-7 and V is TRBV10-3, with D maybe TRBD1 (6 bases). CDR1 ENHRY and CDR2 SYGVKD come from the germline V gene. This CDR3 has 13 amino acids. V was shortened by 5 bases and J by 1 base, with 9 bases between the two germline ends. The CDR3 coding sequence is TGTGCCATCAGTCGACAGGAGTCCTACGAGCAGTACTTC. Protein product: CAISRQESYEQYF.

The chain combines TRBV9 with TRBJ1-3; D possibly corresponds to TRBD1 (6 bases). The length of the CDR3 is 16 residues. Per germline, CDR1 SGDLS and CDR2 YYNGEE. V was shortened by 0 bases and J by 2 bases, with 12 bases between the two germline ends. Here the CDR3 DNA reads TGTGCCAGCAGCGTAGTAGGGGGGGGACCTGGAAACACCATATATTTT. Encoded protein: CASSVVGGGPGNTIYF. Full variable domain (rest looked up from reference TRBV9 and TRBJ1-3): DSGVTQTPKHLITATGQRVTLRCSPRSGDLSVYWYQQSLDQGLQFLIQYYNGEERAKGNILERFSAQQFPDLHSELNLSSLELGDSALYFCASSVVGGGPGNTIYFGEGSWLTVV.

The chain recombines TRBV2 with TRBJ2-7, with 7 bases aligning to TRBD1. Germline CDR1 is SNHLY and CDR2 is FYNNEI. The CDR3 runs 17 residues. V lost 2 bases and J lost 3; bases outside the gene matches: 13. The CDR3 region has the DNA TGTGCCAGCAGTGAACCAGACAGGGAACTCTTCCGCTACGAGCAGTACTTC. Residues: CASSEPDRELFRYEQYF.

The chain combines TRBV19 with TRBJ1-5, with 7 bases lining up with TRBD1. Per germline, CDR1 LNHDA and CDR2 SQIVND (reference sequence). The V and J ends lost 8 bases and 4 bases, in that order; junction bases with no gene match: 8. There are 14 residues in the CDR3. The CDR3 reads CASSDRDFNQPQHF. DNA of the CDR3: TGTGCCAGTTCCGACAGGGATTTTAATCAGCCCCAGCATTTT.

This clonotype was recorded many times. Compared with germline, one end of the junction differs, possibly owing to a read error. The rearrangement joins TRBV12-3 or TRBV12-4 to TRBJ1-5, with D perhaps matching TRBD1 (6 bases). There are 11 residues in the CDR3. CDR3 protein: CASSGGAALDF. CDR3 coding DNA: TGTGCCAGCAGCGGGGGGGCAGCCCTAGATTTT.

J is TRBJ2-7 and V is TRBV20-1; 9 nucleotides line up with TRBD1. Unmatched junction bases numbered 9, after V lost 5 bases and J lost 7 bases. Germline loops: CDR1 DFQATT, CDR2 SNEGSKA (reference sequence). This CDR3 contains 13 residues. CDR3 sequence: CSALGQGIGEQYF. Written as DNA, the CDR3 is TGCAGTGCTTTGGGACAGGGAATAGGTGAGCAGTACTTC.